This T cell receptor beta chain was sequenced during a study of Ad26.COV2.S vaccination and SARS-CoV-2 variants. Study findings and constraints: With respect to non-spike TCR breadth, vaccine and placebo recipients were similar.

As to treatment: about 20 received Ad26.COV2.S at low or high dose, single or two shots; 5 received placebo; per-sample allocation not given. The samples were gathered on day 63 after the first injection of vaccine or placebo. Data came from immunoSEQ multiplex PCR; TCRdb stores just in-frame clones and leaves some out. The sample contains approximately 420,000 clones, more than 85% of which appear only once. The V gene's germline CDR1 is MNHEY and CDR2 SVGAGI. CDR3 length: 15 amino acids. V dropped 5 bases and J dropped 3 bases, with 14 bases sitting between them. This clone was seen once. Its antigen is still unknown.

V is TRBV6-5 and J is TRBJ1-5, with D perhaps matching TRBD1 (5 bases). The sample consisted of peripheral blood, taken in a trial of Ad26.COV2.S vaccine versus placebo. This receptor was obtained from a person aged 18-60 years who received the Ad26.COV2.S COVID-19 vaccine or a placebo. CDR3 in amino acids: CASSQTGTHNQPQHF. The DNA of the CDR3 is TGTGCCAGCAGTCAAACCGGGACCCACAATCAGCCCCAGCATTTT.